A single sample is the source of the 6 T cell receptor beta chains below, sequenced in a study of T cell repertoires in cytomegalovirus infection. TCRdb reprocessed the reads via MiXCR and lists one record per CDR3 protein. The sample contains about 320,000 distinct CDR3 sequences, around a tenth of which appear only once. The sample taken for sequencing was PBMCs. Receptors originate from a human donor in good health (CMV status not recorded). Some clones in this sample may be carry-over from other donors' samples.

The chain links TRBV7-9 to TRBJ2-5; no firm D call. V lost 7 bases and J lost 7, with 16 bases in between. The CDR3 runs to 13 residues. CDR1 is SEHNR and CDR2 is FQNEAQ in the germline V gene (reference sequence). The CDR3 coding sequence is TGTGCCAGCACCGGCCCCGGAATGTCGACCCAGTACTTC. This encodes CASTGPGMSTQYF.

The J gene is TRBJ2-1, the V gene TRBV9; 10 nucleotides align to TRBD2. J gave up 4 bases and V 3 bases, and 7 bases lay outside the gene matches. The germline V gene has CDR1 SGDLS and CDR2 YYNGEE. The CDR3 is 16 residues long. The CDR3 DNA reads TGTGCCAGCAGCGACTCTAGGGGACTAGCGTACAATGAGCAGTTCTTC. It translates to CASSDSRGLAYNEQFF.

In this sample, this clonotype turned up a few times. The chain carries TRBV7-2 and TRBJ2-1; D is uncertain. The CDR3 is 17 residues long. The ends were cut back, 6 bases at V and 0 bases at J, with 18 bases in the middle. The germline gives CDR1 SGHTA, CDR2 FQGNSA. The CDR3 coding sequence is TGTGCCAGCAGTAAATTGTCGGCCGCGAGCTCCTACAATGAGCAGTTCTTC. Translated: CASSKLSAASSYNEQFF.

This clonotype showed up many times. This rearrangement joins TRBV7-8 to TRBJ2-3; 10 nucleotides agree with TRBD1. Losses at the gene ends were 7 bases for V and 7 bases for J; bases not matched to a gene: 11. The CDR3 loop spans 15 amino acids. Germline V gene data show CDR1 as SGHVS and CDR2 as FQNEAQ. CDR3 protein: CASTATGQGSNTQYF. The CDR3 coding sequence is TGTGCCAGCACCGCCACGGGACAGGGGTCGAATACGCAGTATTTT.

This clonotype was recorded at least ten times. The gene calls are TRBV12-3 or TRBV12-4 and TRBJ1-5, with 10 nucleotides matching TRBD1. V shed 7 bases and J 3 bases; nucleotides not matched to a gene: 6. CDR3 length: 15 residues. This CDR3 is CASIPGQGFNQPQHF. DNA of the CDR3: TGTGCCAGCATCCCGGGACAGGGGTTCAATCAGCCCCAGCATTTT.

The chain recombines TRBV27 with TRBJ2-1; no clear D. Germline V CDR1 and CDR2: MNHEY, SMNVEV (reference sequence). Trimming pared 3 bases from V and 8 bases from J, leaving 5 bases between. The CDR3 is 11 residues long. The CDR3 nucleotides are TGTGCCAGCAGTTTTTACGATGAGCAGTTCTTC. Translated, it gives CASSFYDEQFF.